One and the same sample provided the 9 T cell receptor beta chains below, sequenced in a study of blood T cell repertoires in COVID-19. Clones were sequenced by immunoSEQ multiplex PCR, and TCRdb holds only the in-frame ones, with some missing. This table holds 130,000 to 150,000 clones, about nine tenths found once. The sequenced material came from peripheral blood. The receptor source for this set is an elderly man with acute or convalescent COVID-19.

The chain carries TRBV5-1 and TRBJ2-5; 10 nucleotides match TRBD2. The germline V gene has CDR1 SGHRS and CDR2 YFSETQ. V shed 5 bases and J 3 bases; nucleotides not matched to a gene: 4. The CDR3 is 14 residues long. CDR3 region: CASSPGTSEETQYF. Here the CDR3 DNA reads TGCGCCAGCAGTCCCGGGACTAGCGAAGAGACCCAGTACTTC.

The chain has TRBV6-5 and TRBJ2-5, with unresolved D. V lost 8 bases, J lost 4 bases, and 17 bases lay in between. From germline, CDR1 is MNHEY and CDR2 SVGAGI. This CDR3 is built from 14 residues. CDR3 DNA sequence: TGTGCCAGCGGCGCCCGCGGCGGCCCAGAGACCCAGTACTTC. It specifies CASGARGGPETQYF.

The chain links TRBV2 to TRBJ2-5, with 15 nucleotides matching TRBD2. This CDR3 has 14 amino acids. Losses at the gene ends were 6 bases for V and 5 bases for J; bases not matched to a gene: 1. Germline V gives CDR1 SNHLY, CDR2 FYNNEI. The CDR3 nucleotides are TGTGCCAGCAGGGGACTAGCGGGAGGTGAGACCCAGTACTTC. This codes for CASRGLAGGETQYF.

The chain couples TRBV5-6 to TRBJ1-2, with no clear D. The CDR3 has 13 amino acids. V was shortened by 0 bases and J by 4 bases, with 7 bases between the two germline ends. From germline, CDR1 is SGHDT and CDR2 YYEEEE. The CDR3 here is CASSLAGSYGYTF. In DNA form, the CDR3 reads TGTGCCAGCAGCTTGGCAGGCTCCTATGGCTACACCTTC. The whole variable domain, filled in from reference TRBV5-6 and TRBJ1-2, reads DAGVTQSPTHLIKTRGQQVTLRCSPKSGHDTVSWYQQALGQGPQFIFQYYEEEERQRGNFPDRFSGHQFPNYSSELNVNALLLGDSALYLCASSLAGSYGYTFGSGTRLTVV.

V gene TRBV30 combines with J gene TRBJ2-2, with TRBD1 as a possible D gene (6 bases). The length of the CDR3 is 13 residues. Germline V gene lookup returns CDR1 GTSNPN and CDR2 SVGIG (reference sequence). V gave up 4 bases and J gave up 13 bases, with 19 bases separating them. CDR3: CAWNPTGPSTLFF. The CDR3 DNA is TGTGCCTGGAATCCCACAGGGCCATCGACGCTGTTTTTT.

The CDR3 loop reads CASSANGQLFQETQYF. CDR3 DNA: TGTGCCAGCAGCGCCAACGGACAGTTATTCCAAGAGACCCAGTACTTC. The genes are TRBV21-1 and TRBJ2-5; no check of the table's D call, TRBD1, against the DNA was made. TRBV21-1 is labeled a pseudogene. CDR3 length equals 16 residues.

This clone was seen a single time. V and J are TRBV2 and TRBJ2-5; TRBD1 agrees at 9 bases. The CDR3 loop spans 15 amino acids. CDR1 and CDR2 from the germline V gene are SNHLY and FYNNEI. The V and J ends lost 5 bases and 2 bases, in that order; junction bases with no gene match: 6. CDR3 protein: CASSTGQGRQETQYF. The CDR3 nucleotides read TGTGCCAGCAGTACTGGACAGGGGAGGCAAGAGACCCAGTACTTC.

The chain is built from TRBV29-1 and TRBJ1-2, with TRBD1 as a possible D gene (5 bases). This CDR3 has 14 amino acids. Trimming pared 4 bases from V and 3 bases from J, leaving 15 bases between. The V gene's germline CDR1 is SQVTM and CDR2 ANQGSEA. The CDR3 coding sequence is TGCAGCGTTGGCCCCTCGGGGGACGACTATGGCTACACCTTC. This codes for CSVGPSGDDYGYTF. Drawing the rest from reference TRBV29-1 and TRBJ1-2, the complete variable domain is SAVISQKPSRDICQRGTSLTIQCQVDSQVTMMFWYRQQPGQSLTLIATANQGSEATYESGFVIDKFPISRPNLTFSTLTVSNMSPEDSSIYLCSVGPSGDDYGYTFGSGTRLTVV.

V and J are TRBV4-1 and TRBJ2-3, with TRBD2 matching 10 bases. The CDR3 loop spans 16 amino acids. Germline loops: CDR1 MGHRA, CDR2 YSYEKL. V was pared by 4 bases and J by 0 bases, with 4 bases of the junction left unmatched. CDR3 sequence (DNA): TGCGCCAGCAGCCCGGGACTAGCGCCAAGCACAGATACGCAGTATTTT. Protein product: CASSPGLAPSTDTQYF.